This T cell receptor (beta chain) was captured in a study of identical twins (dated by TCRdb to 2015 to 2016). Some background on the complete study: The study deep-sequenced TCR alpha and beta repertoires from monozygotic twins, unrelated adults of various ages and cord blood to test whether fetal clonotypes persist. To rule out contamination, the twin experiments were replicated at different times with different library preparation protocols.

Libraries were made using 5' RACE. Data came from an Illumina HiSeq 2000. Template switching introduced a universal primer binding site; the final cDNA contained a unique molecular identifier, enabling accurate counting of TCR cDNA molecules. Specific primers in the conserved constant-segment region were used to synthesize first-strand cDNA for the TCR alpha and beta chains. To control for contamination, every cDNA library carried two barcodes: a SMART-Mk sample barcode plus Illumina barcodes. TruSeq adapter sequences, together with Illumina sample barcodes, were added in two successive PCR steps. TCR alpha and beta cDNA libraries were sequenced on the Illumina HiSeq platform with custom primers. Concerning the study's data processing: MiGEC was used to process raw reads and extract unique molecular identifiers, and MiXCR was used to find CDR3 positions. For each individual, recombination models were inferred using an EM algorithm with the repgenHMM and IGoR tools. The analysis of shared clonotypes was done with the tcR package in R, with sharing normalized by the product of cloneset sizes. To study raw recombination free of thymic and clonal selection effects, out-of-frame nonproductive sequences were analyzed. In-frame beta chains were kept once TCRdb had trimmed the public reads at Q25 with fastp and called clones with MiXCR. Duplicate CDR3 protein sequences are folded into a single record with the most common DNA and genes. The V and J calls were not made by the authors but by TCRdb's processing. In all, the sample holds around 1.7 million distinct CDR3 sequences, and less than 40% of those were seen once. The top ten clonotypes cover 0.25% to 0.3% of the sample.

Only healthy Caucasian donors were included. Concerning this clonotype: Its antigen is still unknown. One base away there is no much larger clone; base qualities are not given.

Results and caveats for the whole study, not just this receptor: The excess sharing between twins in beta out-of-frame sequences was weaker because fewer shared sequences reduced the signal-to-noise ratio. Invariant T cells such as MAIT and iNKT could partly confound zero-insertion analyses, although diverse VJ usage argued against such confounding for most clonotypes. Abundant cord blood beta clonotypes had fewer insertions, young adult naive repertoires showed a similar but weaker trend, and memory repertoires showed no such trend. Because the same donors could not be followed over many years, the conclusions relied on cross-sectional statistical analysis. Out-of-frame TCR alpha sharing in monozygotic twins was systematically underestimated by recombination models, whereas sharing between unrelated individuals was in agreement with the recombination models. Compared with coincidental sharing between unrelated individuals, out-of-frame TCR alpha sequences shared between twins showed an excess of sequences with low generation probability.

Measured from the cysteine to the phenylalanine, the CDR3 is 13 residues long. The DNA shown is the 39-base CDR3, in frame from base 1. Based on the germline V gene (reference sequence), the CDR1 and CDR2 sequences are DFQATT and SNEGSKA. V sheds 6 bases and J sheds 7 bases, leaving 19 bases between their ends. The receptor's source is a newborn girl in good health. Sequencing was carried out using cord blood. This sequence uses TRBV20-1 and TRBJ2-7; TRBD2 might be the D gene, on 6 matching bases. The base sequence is TGCAGTGCACAAGCGGGCTCCTACAATGAGCAGTACTTC. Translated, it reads CSAQAGSYNEQYF.